This T cell receptor beta chain was identified in a study of regulatory T cells in long-lasting Graves disease (dated by TCRdb to the early 2020s). About the full investigation: Persistent Graves' disease was defined as antithyroid drug treatment for over 5 years with persistently positive TSH receptor autoantibodies. On average, persistent Graves' disease patients in the clinical cohort had been on antithyroid drugs for about 10.3 years. The study was registered as a clinical trial and conducted in China. Persistent Graves' disease patients were compared with newly diagnosed Graves' disease patients by peripheral blood TCR sequencing and RNA sequencing. A total of 33 samples underwent TCR sequencing: approximately 13 from persistent and about 20 from newly diagnosed Graves' disease patients.

The label giving this sample's time point can be read as: persistent/refractory GD, antithyroid drugs over 5 years with positive TRAb. For both TCR sequencing and RNA sequencing, RNA was extracted from PBMCs using TRIzol. The diagnosis of Graves' disease was made according to American Thyroid Association guidelines. Patients were recruited from an endocrinology department in Xi'an, China. From each patient, about 8.9 milliliters of peripheral blood was collected into an EDTA anticoagulant tube. PBMCs were isolated by Ficoll Paque Plus density gradient separation without further T cell sorting. An Agilent 2100 Bioanalyzer and agarose gel were used to assess RNA quality, and a NanoDrop 2000 was used to measure RNA concentration. Comments on this clonotype: Its antigen specificity is not known. Within one base of it there is no much larger clone, and no base qualities were kept.

What the study reported, not specific to this receptor: Only the TCR beta chain was sequenced and analyzed. Because the primary lesion, thyroid tissue, could not be accessed, the study looked at peripheral blood alone. Preferential use of TRBV28, TRBJ1-2 and TRBJ2-5 was observed in persistent disease, whereas TRBV20-1 and TRBJ2-1 were favored in newly diagnosed disease. Compared with newly diagnosed patients, patients with persistent Graves' disease had lower TCR Shannon entropy and fewer highly expanded clones, which suggests clonal expansion. More public clonotypes were shared among persistent patients (approximately 3,000) than among newly diagnosed patients (966). The authors acknowledged the small sample size as a limitation that may reduce accuracy.

Libraries were prepared through multiplex PCR. Sequenced using an Illumina HiSeq 4000. To build TCR beta libraries, CDR3 regions were amplified by Arm-PCR using iRepertoire HTBI primers. PCR products were gel purified before sequencing. As for the authors' bioinformatics: Gene usage analysis of CDR3 amino acid clonotypes relied on the approximately 62 TRBV and 14 TRBJ segments identified across samples. Filtered high-quality paired reads were merged into contigs using COPE and FqMerger. Contigs were aligned with BLAST to IMGT TRBV, TRBD and TRBJ reference genes, and CDR3 was defined per IMGT. Highly expanded clones were defined as clonotypes with a frequency above 0.1%. Shannon entropy served as the measure of repertoire diversity, while the Gini coefficient captured V-J evenness. A clonotype found in more than one individual was treated as public. TCRdb reprocessed the public reads (quality trimming at Q25 with fastp, clone calling with MiXCR) and kept in-frame beta chains. Entries are consolidated by CDR3 protein sequence, retaining the most common genes and DNA. These V and J calls derive from TCRdb rather than the authors' analysis. The sample includes about 340,000 distinct CDR3 sequences, with 15% to 20% observed a single time. Over 25% of the sample is taken by the ten largest.

From the germline V gene, CDR1 is MDHEN and CDR2 is SYDVKM. V is pared back by 7 bases and J by 3 bases, with 13 bases lying between the germline termini. Including cysteine and phenylalanine, the CDR3 has 13 amino acids. The CDR3 DNA has 39 bases and is translated from base 1. Here the chain combines TRBV28 and TRBJ2-7; the D segment could be TRBD2, given 6 matching bases. The clonotype was recovered from a female donor with Graves disease. The sample was peripheral blood mononuclear cells (PBMCs), taken when the disease was refractory, from a patient treated with antithyroid drugs. The DNA is TGTGCCAGCACCCTCGGAGGGAACTACGAGCAGTACTTC. This gives the protein CASTLGGNYEQYF.